Listed below are T cell receptor beta chains from one sample, sequenced in a study of T cell changes during pregnancy in multiple sclerosis. The method was immunoSEQ multiplex PCR; TCRdb's version includes in-frame clones alone and lacks a portion of them. The repertoire holds about 98,000 clones, with under 95% as singletons. Source: peripheral blood, taken after pregnancy. The receptor source for this set is a female donor in good health, enrolled as a control in a pregnancy study. Both conserved end residues are part of each CDR3. Each record gives: D gene, J gene, V gene, clone size, CDR3 DNA, CDR3 protein. D genes are given only for firm matches. A row's size may be missing; if present it is once, few, many or a size class.

d_call: TRBD2
j_call: TRBJ2-1
v_call: TRBV7-3
clone_size: -
cdr3_nt: TGTGCCAGCAGCTTAATCGGGGAGGGGTATGAGCAGTTCTTC
cdr3_aa: CASSLIGEGYEQFF

d_call: -
j_call: TRBJ2-3
v_call: TRBV4-2
clone_size: -
cdr3_nt: TGTGCCAGCAGCCAAGATAAGTATGGGCGGGGAGCAGATACGCAGTATTTT
cdr3_aa: CASSQDKYGRGADTQYF

d_call: -
j_call: TRBJ1-1
v_call: TRBV5-6
clone_size: -
cdr3_nt: TGTGCCAGCAGCTCGGAGATCCGGGTGCGGACTGAAGCTTTCTTT
cdr3_aa: CASSSEIRVRTEAFF

d_call: -
j_call: TRBJ2-3
v_call: TRBV27
clone_size: -
cdr3_nt: TGTGCCACCGCGGCCAATCAGGGCCCCCGCACAGATACGCAGTATTTT
cdr3_aa: CATAANQGPRTDTQYF

d_call: TRBD1
j_call: TRBJ2-1
v_call: TRBV19
clone_size: -
cdr3_nt: TGTGCCAGTAGTTTTCCGGGACAGGGGCCGTGGGAGCAGTTCTTC
cdr3_aa: CASSFPGQGPWEQFF

d_call: TRBD2
j_call: TRBJ2-1
v_call: TRBV9
clone_size: -
cdr3_nt: TGTGCCAGCAGCCCCAGGCTAGCGGCCTACAATGAGCAGTTCTTC
cdr3_aa: CASSPRLAAYNEQFF

d_call: TRBD2
j_call: TRBJ2-1
v_call: TRBV7-6
clone_size: once
cdr3_nt: TGTGCCAGCAGCTTAGACGGGAGGTCCTACAATGAGCAGTTCTTC
cdr3_aa: CASSLDGRSYNEQFF

d_call: TRBD1
j_call: TRBJ1-2
v_call: TRBV27
clone_size: -
cdr3_nt: TGTGCCAGCAGTTTATCGGGGGACAGGGGGAACTATGGCTACACCTTC
cdr3_aa: CASSLSGDRGNYGYTF

d_call: TRBD1
j_call: TRBJ2-7
v_call: TRBV6-5
clone_size: -
cdr3_nt: TGTGCCAGCACTCTAACCGGGACAGATTCTTACGAGCAGTACTTC
cdr3_aa: CASTLTGTDSYEQYF

d_call: -
j_call: TRBJ1-1
v_call: TRBV5-1
clone_size: few
cdr3_nt: TGCGCCAGCAGACAGGGTTCGAACACTGAAGCTTTCTTT
cdr3_aa: CASRQGSNTEAFF

d_call: -
j_call: TRBJ2-1
v_call: TRBV7-9
clone_size: -
cdr3_nt: TGTGCCAGCAGCCCCCCAGGGGCGCGCTCCCCTGAGCAGTTCTTC
cdr3_aa: CASSPPGARSPEQFF

d_call: TRBD1
j_call: TRBJ2-2
v_call: TRBV4-1
clone_size: -
cdr3_nt: TGCGCCAGCAGCCGCGATAAGCCGCTTCAGGGGGCCTATTCCGGGGAGCTGTTTTTT
cdr3_aa: CASSRDKPLQGAYSGELFF

d_call: -
j_call: TRBJ1-3
v_call: TRBV30
clone_size: -
cdr3_nt: TGTGCCCGCCATCAGGGATATGGAAACACCATATATTTT
cdr3_aa: CARHQGYGNTIYF

d_call: TRBD2
j_call: TRBJ2-1
v_call: TRBV19
clone_size: -
cdr3_nt: TGTGCCAGTACCTTGGGACTAGCGGGATACAATGAGCAGTTCTTC
cdr3_aa: CASTLGLAGYNEQFF

d_call: TRBD2
j_call: TRBJ2-1
v_call: TRBV7-8
clone_size: -
cdr3_nt: TGTGCCAGCAGCTTAGTGACTAGCGGGACTGGCAATGAGCAGTTCTTC
cdr3_aa: CASSLVTSGTGNEQFF

d_call: TRBD2
j_call: TRBJ2-7
v_call: TRBV30
clone_size: -
cdr3_nt: TGTGCCTGGAGTGGGGTAGCGGGGGGGCCTTCCTACGAGCAGTACTTC
cdr3_aa: CAWSGVAGGPSYEQYF

d_call: -
j_call: TRBJ1-3
v_call: TRBV30
clone_size: -
cdr3_nt: TGTGCCTGGAGCAGTTCTGGAAACACCATATATTTT
cdr3_aa: CAWSSSGNTIYF

d_call: -
j_call: TRBJ2-3
v_call: TRBV27
clone_size: -
cdr3_nt: TGTGCCAGCAGTTGGGCTAGCGGCACAGATACGCAGTATTTT
cdr3_aa: CASSWASGTDTQYF

d_call: TRBD1
j_call: TRBJ1-2
v_call: TRBV7-9
clone_size: -
cdr3_nt: TGTGCCAGCAGCTTAGGGGCGGGACAGGAGAATGGCTACACCTTC
cdr3_aa: CASSLGAGQENGYTF

d_call: TRBD2
j_call: TRBJ2-5
v_call: TRBV5-1
clone_size: -
cdr3_nt: TGCGCCAGCAGCTCCGGACTAGCTGGCGAGACCCAGTACTTC
cdr3_aa: CASSSGLAGETQYF

d_call: TRBD2
j_call: TRBJ2-5
v_call: TRBV2
clone_size: -
cdr3_nt: TGTGCCAGCGCACTCGGGAGGGCCCTCGGAGAGACCCAGTACTTC
cdr3_aa: CASALGRALGETQYF

d_call: TRBD2
j_call: TRBJ2-1
v_call: TRBV9
clone_size: -
cdr3_nt: TGTGCCAGCAGCGTAGAAGTCGGGCTAGCGGGCTTCAATGAGCAGTTCTTC
cdr3_aa: CASSVEVGLAGFNEQFF

d_call: -
j_call: TRBJ1-1
v_call: TRBV18
clone_size: -
cdr3_nt: TGTGCCAGCTCACTACACAGGGACGCGGACACTGAAGCTTTCTTT
cdr3_aa: CASSLHRDADTEAFF

d_call: -
j_call: TRBJ2-2
v_call: TRBV5-6
clone_size: -
cdr3_nt: TGTGCCAGCAGCTTAACCAGGGGCCCGAACACCGGGGAGCTGTTTTTT
cdr3_aa: CASSLTRGPNTGELFF

d_call: TRBD2
j_call: TRBJ2-7
v_call: TRBV5-1
clone_size: -
cdr3_nt: TGCGCCAGCAGCTCGGTAGCGGGAGGAAAAGACGAGCAGTACTTC
cdr3_aa: CASSSVAGGKDEQYF

d_call: -
j_call: TRBJ2-1
v_call: TRBV21-1
clone_size: -
cdr3_nt: TGTGCCAGCATACCGGGACAGGGGGTGAGTGAGCAGTTCTTC
cdr3_aa: CASIPGQGVSEQFF

d_call: -
j_call: TRBJ2-7
v_call: TRBV5-6
clone_size: -
cdr3_nt: TGTGCCAGCAGATACAGGGGGGGCTCCTACGAGCAGTACTTC
cdr3_aa: CASRYRGGSYEQYF

d_call: -
j_call: TRBJ1-5
v_call: TRBV19
clone_size: -
cdr3_nt: TGTGCCAGTAGTAGGAACAGGCAAGGGAGCAATCAGCCCCAGCATTTT
cdr3_aa: CASSRNRQGSNQPQHF

d_call: TRBD1
j_call: TRBJ2-2
v_call: TRBV2
clone_size: -
cdr3_nt: TGTGCCAGCAGTGATAGCAGGGGGCCGGGCGGGGAGCTGTTTTTT
cdr3_aa: CASSDSRGPGGELFF

d_call: TRBD1
j_call: TRBJ2-7
v_call: TRBV7-9
clone_size: -
cdr3_nt: TGTGCCAGCAGCTTAGACCTGACAGGGGGTTCCGAGCAGTACTTC
cdr3_aa: CASSLDLTGGSEQYF

d_call: TRBD1
j_call: TRBJ2-1
v_call: TRBV9
clone_size: -
cdr3_nt: TGTGCCAGCAGCGCGGGACAGGGGAATGAGCAGTTCTTC
cdr3_aa: CASSAGQGNEQFF

d_call: -
j_call: TRBJ1-2
v_call: TRBV7-3
clone_size: -
cdr3_nt: TGTGCCAGCAGCTTAATCGCAGGGGCTAACTATGGCTACACCTTC
cdr3_aa: CASSLIAGANYGYTF

d_call: -
j_call: TRBJ2-7
v_call: TRBV13
clone_size: -
cdr3_nt: TGTGCCAGCAGCTCCCCAGGTTGGGCCTACGAGCAGTACTTC
cdr3_aa: CASSSPGWAYEQYF

d_call: TRBD1
j_call: TRBJ1-2
v_call: TRBV5-1
clone_size: -
cdr3_nt: TGCGCCAGCAGCGCGGACAGGGCCTACAATGGCTACACCTTC
cdr3_aa: CASSADRAYNGYTF

d_call: -
j_call: TRBJ2-4
v_call: TRBV9
clone_size: -
cdr3_nt: TGTGCCAGCAGCCCGCGTCCGGGGGGCCGTAATGGAAACATTCAGTACTTC
cdr3_aa: CASSPRPGGRNGNIQYF

d_call: -
j_call: TRBJ1-5
v_call: TRBV5-1
clone_size: -
cdr3_nt: TGCGCCAGCAGCCGAGGGGGAATCGATCAGCCCCAGCATTTT
cdr3_aa: CASSRGGIDQPQHF

d_call: TRBD2
j_call: TRBJ2-7
v_call: TRBV6-5
clone_size: once
cdr3_nt: TGTGCCAGCAGTAAGACTAGCGACAGCACCTACGAGCAGTACTTC
cdr3_aa: CASSKTSDSTYEQYF

d_call: TRBD2
j_call: TRBJ2-3
v_call: TRBV5-1
clone_size: -
cdr3_nt: TGCGCCAGCAGTTATAGGACTGACGGGAGGGAGCATACGCAGTATTTT
cdr3_aa: CASSYRTDGREHTQYF

d_call: -
j_call: TRBJ1-1
v_call: TRBV7-6
clone_size: -
cdr3_nt: TGTGCCAGCAGCCCAGAGGCGAGGGCAAACACTGAAGCTTTCTTT
cdr3_aa: CASSPEARANTEAFF

d_call: TRBD1
j_call: TRBJ1-2
v_call: TRBV29-1
clone_size: -
cdr3_nt: TGCAGCGTGGAGGACAGGTGGGATCAAGGCTACACCTTC
cdr3_aa: CSVEDRWDQGYTF

d_call: -
j_call: TRBJ1-2
v_call: TRBV7-7
clone_size: few
cdr3_nt: TGTGCTAGCAGCTTAGGGGCAGGGAATGGCTACACCTTC
cdr3_aa: CASSLGAGNGYTF

d_call: -
j_call: TRBJ1-6
v_call: TRBV6-5
clone_size: few
cdr3_nt: TGTGCCAGCAGTTTAGGGGTTAATTCACCCCTCCACTTT
cdr3_aa: CASSLGVNSPLHF

d_call: TRBD1
j_call: TRBJ1-1
v_call: TRBV19
clone_size: -
cdr3_nt: TGTGCCAGTAGTAAGAGGACAGGCGTAGGGATAGGGACTGAAGCTTTCTTT
cdr3_aa: CASSKRTGVGIGTEAFF

d_call: -
j_call: TRBJ2-7
v_call: TRBV4-1
clone_size: -
cdr3_nt: TGCGCCAGCAGCCCCCCGTATCGGGGAGGACTAAGCGAGCAGTACTTC
cdr3_aa: CASSPPYRGGLSEQYF

d_call: -
j_call: TRBJ2-7
v_call: TRBV7-9
clone_size: -
cdr3_nt: TGTGCCAGCACCCCATCTGGCTCCTCCTACGAGCAGTACTTC
cdr3_aa: CASTPSGSSYEQYF